A single sample is the source of the 19 T cell receptor beta chains below, sequenced in a study of response to subunit inactivated influenza vaccine. One entry per CDR3 protein results from TCRdb running MiXCR on the RT-PCR reads. The sample yields around 530,000 distinct CDR3 sequences, approximately 12% seen once. Sequences were derived from PBMCs from blood, sampled on the day of vaccination. These receptor sequences come from a man aged 45-65 years who received an inactivated influenza vaccine.

The rearrangement links TRBV6-2 or TRBV6-3 to TRBJ2-4, with 11 nucleotides matching TRBD2. V was clipped by 6 bases and J by 6 bases; unmatched bases: 10. Germline V gene sequence: CDR1 MNHEY, CDR2 SVGEGT. The CDR3 is 16 residues long. CDR3 protein: CASRSWTSGRGNIQYF. As DNA, the CDR3 is TGTGCCAGCAGAAGCTGGACTAGCGGGCGCGGAAACATTCAGTACTTC.

This clonotype has a count of ten or more. CDR3 sequence: CATSGGSPNQPQHF. The CDR3 DNA is TGTGCCACCAGCGGAGGGAGCCCCAATCAGCCCCAGCATTTT. The chain is built from TRBV24-1 and TRBJ1-5; D is uncertain. This CDR3 comprises 14 residues. CDR1 is KGHDR and CDR2 is SFDVKD in the germline V gene. V was shortened by 7 bases and J by 3 bases, with 12 bases between the two germline ends.

The CDR3 coding sequence is TGTGCCAGCAGCTCCCGGGACAGGGCCGGGGAGCTGTTTTTT. This gives the protein CASSSRDRAGELFF. The rearrangement joins TRBV3-1 to TRBJ2-2; 9 nucleotides match TRBD1. J was trimmed by 6 bases and V by 5 bases; bases with no gene match: 4. This CDR3 is 14 amino acids long. Germline loops: CDR1 LGHDT, CDR2 YNNKEL (reference sequence).

The V gene is TRBV6-5, the J gene TRBJ2-1; D remains unclear. The germline V gene encodes CDR1 MNHEY and CDR2 SVGAGI. V gave up 2 bases and J gave up 6 bases, with 8 bases separating them. The CDR3 is 13 residues long. Written as DNA, the CDR3 is TGTGCCAGCAGTTACCCGAACAGCAATGAGCAGTTCTTC. Amino acids: CASSYPNSNEQFF.

The table lists this clonotype with a few counts. CDR3 bases: TGCGCCAACCCCTTTGAGAACAATGAGCAGTTCTTC. This codes for CANPFENNEQFF. This chain uses TRBV5-1 with TRBJ2-1, with D unclear. There are 12 residues in the CDR3. CDR1 SGHRS and CDR2 YFSETQ come from the germline V gene. Trimming removed 9 bases from V and 5 bases from J, with 12 bases in between.

The rearrangement joins TRBV30 to TRBJ1-2; D is possibly TRBD1 (6 bases). The CDR3 is 14 residues long. CDR1 is GTSNPN, CDR2 SVGIG, per germline (reference sequence). Trimming pared 0 bases from V and 2 bases from J, leaving 10 bases between. The CDR3 DNA is TGTGCCTGGAGTGTAGGGGGGCGCAACTATGGCTACACCTTC. Translating gives CAWSVGGRNYGYTF.

The chain recombines TRBV2 with TRBJ2-5; 7 bases map to TRBD1. Germline V gives CDR1 SNHLY, CDR2 FYNNEI. This CDR3 has 14 residues. Trimming removed 6 bases from V and 1 base from J; junction bases left unmatched: 5. The CDR3 loop is CASSMDRSQETQYF. The CDR3 DNA reads as TGTGCCAGCAGCATGGACAGGTCCCAAGAGACCCAGTACTTC.

This clonotype was detected only a few times. CDR3 coding DNA: TGTGCCAGCAGCCAAGGAGTTTCGGGGGCTGCATACAATGAGCAGTTCTTC. As protein: CASSQGVSGAAYNEQFF. The chain has TRBV4-2 and TRBJ2-1; D possibly matches TRBD1 or TRBD2 (6 bases each). V lost 1 base to trimming and J lost 4 bases, with 17 bases between them. This CDR3 has 17 amino acids. From germline, CDR1 is LGHNA and CDR2 YNFKEQ.

This clonotype has just a few counts. This sequence joins TRBV6-1 and TRBJ1-4, with a weak D call TRBD1 (5 bases). There are 14 residues in the CDR3. Germline values: CDR1 MNHNS, CDR2 SASEGT. V was clipped by 5 bases and J by 5 bases, with 12 bases between them. The CDR3 nucleotides read TGTGCCAGCAGTACCGGGGCGGGGAATGAAAAACTGTTTTTT. It translates to CASSTGAGNEKLFF.

The chain's CDR3 is CAIRDNTDTQYF. The CDR3 DNA is TGTGCCATCAGGGACAACACAGATACGCAGTATTTT. V usage is TRBV10-3 and J usage is TRBJ2-3, with D possibly being TRBD1 (5 bases). Trimming pared 6 bases from V and 2 bases from J, leaving 6 bases between. From germline, CDR1 is ENHRY and CDR2 SYGVKD. The CDR3 extends over 12 amino acids.

The chain is built from TRBV7-8 and TRBJ1-1; D ambiguous. Germline V gene sequence: CDR1 SGHVS, CDR2 FQNEAQ. This CDR3 region has 14 residues. Trimming took off 1 base at V and 5 bases at J, with 11 bases between the two ends. In DNA, the CDR3 is TGTGCCAGCAGCTTAGGGGTATGGGGTACTGAAGCTTTCTTT. It codes for CASSLGVWGTEAFF.

This rearrangement joins TRBV6-2 or TRBV6-3 to TRBJ2-7, with D tentatively TRBD1 (5 bases). The CDR3 spans 13 residues. The germline V and J ends were trimmed by 5 bases and 10 bases, with 18 bases remaining between them. The V gene's germline CDR1 is MNHEY and CDR2 SVGEGT. The CDR3 loop is CASSMTETTSQYF. The CDR3 DNA reads TGTGCCAGCAGTATGACAGAAACTACGAGCCAGTACTTC.

This clonotype came up many times. The chain uses TRBV11-1 and TRBJ2-2; D is possibly TRBD2 (5 bases). Per the germline V gene, CDR1 is SGHAT and CDR2 is FQDESV (reference sequence). The germline V and J ends were trimmed by 5 bases and 4 bases, with 14 bases remaining between them. The CDR3 consists of 15 residues. The CDR3 bases are TGTGCCAGCAGCAAACTAGGAAGGGCCACCGGGGAGCTGTTTTTT. It translates to CASSKLGRATGELFF.

This rearrangement joins TRBV7-6 to TRBJ2-2; D is unclear. The germline V gene encodes CDR1 SGHVS and CDR2 FNYEAQ. The germline V and J ends were trimmed by 7 bases and 1 base, with 10 bases remaining between them. The CDR3 is 14 amino acids. DNA of the CDR3: TGTGCCAGCAACTATCCCGGGAACACCGGGGAGCTGTTTTTT. It encodes CASNYPGNTGELFF.

The chain carries TRBV7-8 and TRBJ1-2; possibly TRBD1 for D (5 bases). The length of the CDR3 is 15 residues. Trimming pared 7 bases from V and 3 bases from J, leaving 18 bases between. Germline loops: CDR1 SGHVS, CDR2 FQNEAQ. The CDR3 loop is CASMTGAWGDYGYTF. In DNA, the CDR3 is TGTGCCAGCATGACCGGGGCTTGGGGGGACTATGGCTACACCTTC.

A few counts support this clonotype. The chain recombines TRBV10-3 with TRBJ1-2, with 9 positions matching TRBD1. J was trimmed by 5 bases and V by 6 bases; bases with no gene match: 7. The CDR3 length is 14 residues. Germline V gene data show CDR1 as ENHRY and CDR2 as SYGVKD. The CDR3 reads CAISLGTGRYGYTF. CDR3 coding DNA: TGTGCCATCAGCCTAGGGACAGGGCGGTATGGCTACACCTTC.

This clonotype has more than one count but fewer than ten. The V gene is TRBV20-1, the J gene TRBJ2-1; 7 bases map to TRBD2. The CDR3 covers 12 residues. J lost 8 bases, V lost 4 bases, and 5 bases had no gene match. CDR1 DFQATT and CDR2 SNEGSKA come from the germline V gene (reference sequence). DNA for the CDR3: TGCAGTGCTACCGGGACTAACTATGAGCAGTTCTTC. This encodes CSATGTNYEQFF.

The V gene is TRBV7-2, the J gene TRBJ2-1; possible D gene TRBD2, 7 bases. The CDR3 is 16 residues long. Trimming stripped 2 bases from V and 2 bases from J, with 13 bases between. Per germline, CDR1 SGHTA and CDR2 FQGNSA. The CDR3 nucleotides are TGTGCCAGCAGCTTATGGGGGGGGGCGACCTACAATGAGCAGTTCTTC. Its protein is CASSLWGGATYNEQFF.

The genes are TRBV7-2 and TRBJ2-3; the match to TRBD2 covers 8 bases. The ends lost 5 bases at V and 4 bases at J; junction bases unmatched: 8. Germline CDR1 and CDR2: SGHTA and FQGNSA. This CDR3 is 15 amino acids long. The chain's CDR3 is CASSLRLANSDTQYF. The CDR3 DNA reads TGTGCCAGCAGCCTACGACTAGCGAATTCAGATACGCAGTATTTT. Variable domain in full (rest from reference TRBV7-2 and TRBJ2-3): GAGVSQSPSNKVTEKGKDVELRCDPISGHTALYWYRQSLGQGLEFLIYFQGNSAPDKSGLPSDRFSAERTGGSVSTLTIQRTQQEDSAVYLCASSLRLANSDTQYFGPGTRLTVL.